This note documents a single T cell receptor (beta chain) sequence. Its antigen is not known. This entry is derived from a study of CD8 T cells in Susac syndrome. RNA was extracted with the RNeasy kit, and a quantity of roughly 0.45 to 1 ug was reverse transcribed using random hexamers. Multiplex PCR with immunoSEQ amplified the TCR beta CDR3 across 54 Vbeta and 13 Jbeta. TCRdb re-analysed the immunoSEQ multiplex PCR reads in MiXCR, keeping a single row per CDR3 protein. The repertoire has around 71,000 distinct CDR3 sequences, roughly 95% of them found once; the top ten carry over 0.09%. Findings of the study overall: Individuals included in the TCR sequencing and HLA analysis were acknowledged by the study to be relatively few in number.

TCR beta from blood CD8+ and CD4+ T cells was sequenced. Through negative isolation, CD4+ and CD8+ T cells were obtained, while TEMRA cells were enriched using FACS. What was sequenced was CD4+ T cells from PBMCs. The clonotype comes from a human donor with multiple sclerosis.

CDR3 region: CASSFPHRADTQYF. As DNA, the CDR3 is TGTGCCAGCAGCTTCCCTCATAGGGCAGATACGCAGTATTTT. The genes are TRBV5-4 and TRBJ2-3; D remains ambiguous. The V gene lost 2 bases and the J gene lost 4 bases, with 11 bases spanning the gap. Germline CDR1 and CDR2: SGHNT and YYREEE (reference sequence). The CDR3 spans 14 residues. The full variable domain, with the rest looked up from reference TRBV5-4 and TRBJ2-3, is ETGVTQSPTHLIKTRGQQVTLRCSSQSGHNTVSWYQQALGQGPQFIFQYYREEENGRGNFPPRFSGLQFPNYSSELNVNALELDDSALYLCASSFPHRADTQYFGPGTRLTVL.